Listed below are T cell receptor beta chains from one sample, sequenced in a study of response to subunit inactivated influenza vaccine. TCRdb passed the RT-PCR reads through MiXCR, listing each CDR3 protein once. The sample includes a few hundred thousand distinct CDR3 sequences, approximately 15% of them seen just once. The sample in question was PBMCs from blood, obtained approximately 12 days after vaccination. The receptor set was obtained from a man aged 45-60 years who received an inactivated influenza vaccine. Each CDR3 is given with its conserved first and last residue. The D gene is left open where the match is weak. A row's size may be missing; if present it is once, few, many or a size class.

clone_size: few
d_call: TRBD1
j_call: TRBJ2-1
v_call: TRBV5-1
cdr3_length: 14
cdr3_nt: TGCGCCAGCAGCCAGGGACAGGAGTACAATGAGCAGTTCTTC
cdr3_aa: CASSQGQEYNEQFF

clone_size: few
d_call: NA
j_call: TRBJ2-2
v_call: TRBV3-1
cdr3_length: 14
cdr3_nt: TGTGCCAGCAGCCAAGAGAAGAGTGGCGGGGAGCTGTTTTTT
cdr3_aa: CASSQEKSGGELFF

clone_size: few
d_call: TRBD1
j_call: TRBJ1-2
v_call: TRBV6-1
cdr3_length: 15
cdr3_nt: TGTGCCAGCAGCGCCCTAGGACAGGGGGTTTATGGCTACACCTTC
cdr3_aa: CASSALGQGVYGYTF

clone_size: few
d_call: NA
j_call: TRBJ2-7
v_call: TRBV20-1
cdr3_length: 14
cdr3_nt: TGCAGTGCTAGAGGGCGATCCTTAGCCTACGAGCAGTACTTC
cdr3_aa: CSARGRSLAYEQYF

clone_size: NA
d_call: TRBD2
j_call: TRBJ2-1
v_call: TRBV20-1
cdr3_length: 14
cdr3_nt: TGCAGTGCTAGAATAGCGGGAAAATACAATGAGCAGTTCTTC
cdr3_aa: CSARIAGKYNEQFF

clone_size: few
d_call: NA
j_call: TRBJ1-3
v_call: TRBV7-2
cdr3_length: 15
cdr3_nt: TGTGCCAGCAGCTTACTACAGGGCACTGGAAACACCATATATTTT
cdr3_aa: CASSLLQGTGNTIYF

clone_size: NA
d_call: TRBD2
j_call: TRBJ2-2
v_call: TRBV11-3
cdr3_length: 16
cdr3_nt: TGTGCCAGCAGCTTAGATGGGACTAGCGGAGGCGGGGAGCTGTTTTTT
cdr3_aa: CASSLDGTSGGGELFF

clone_size: NA
d_call: NA
j_call: TRBJ2-7
v_call: TRBV4-2
cdr3_length: 14
cdr3_nt: TGTGCCAGCAGCCAAATCCGGGAAGGAAACGAGCAGTACTTC
cdr3_aa: CASSQIREGNEQYF

clone_size: NA
d_call: NA
j_call: TRBJ1-5
v_call: TRBV30
cdr3_length: 15
cdr3_nt: TGTGCCTGGAGTGTACCGGGGATGAGGGATCAGCCCCAGCATTTT
cdr3_aa: CAWSVPGMRDQPQHF

clone_size: many
d_call: NA
j_call: TRBJ2-3
v_call: TRBV20-1
cdr3_length: 15
cdr3_nt: TGCAGTGTGGGGGACACCACCGGAGGGACAGATACGCAGTATTTT
cdr3_aa: CSVGDTTGGTDTQYF

clone_size: NA
d_call: TRBD1
j_call: TRBJ1-5
v_call: TRBV20-1
cdr3_length: 14
cdr3_nt: TGCAGTGCAACCGGGACAGGGGGCGGTCAGCCCCAGCATTTT
cdr3_aa: CSATGTGGGQPQHF

clone_size: many
d_call: NA
j_call: TRBJ2-3
v_call: TRBV5-1
cdr3_length: 14
cdr3_nt: TGCGCCAGCACTACCGGGTCTCCCACAGATACGCAGTATTTT
cdr3_aa: CASTTGSPTDTQYF

clone_size: NA
d_call: NA
j_call: TRBJ2-6
v_call: TRBV6-5
cdr3_length: 14
cdr3_nt: TGTGCCAGCAGTTACTTTGGAGGGGCCAACGTCCTGACTTTC
cdr3_aa: CASSYFGGANVLTF

clone_size: few
d_call: NA
j_call: TRBJ2-2
v_call: TRBV9
cdr3_length: 16
cdr3_nt: TGTGCCAGCAGCGTAACGTTGAAGGGTGGGACCGGGGAGCTGTTTTTT
cdr3_aa: CASSVTLKGGTGELFF

clone_size: few
d_call: NA
j_call: TRBJ2-2
v_call: TRBV7-2
cdr3_length: 14
cdr3_nt: TGTGCCAGCAGCTTAGAGGGGAACACCGGGGAGCTGTTTTTT
cdr3_aa: CASSLEGNTGELFF

clone_size: few
d_call: TRBD1
j_call: TRBJ1-4
v_call: TRBV7-2
cdr3_length: 14
cdr3_nt: TGTGCCAGCAGCTTGGACAGGGGAGGAGGAAAACTGTTTTTT
cdr3_aa: CASSLDRGGGKLFF

clone_size: many
d_call: TRBD1
j_call: TRBJ2-7
v_call: TRBV5-1
cdr3_length: 14
cdr3_nt: TGCGCCAGCAGCCAATGGGACAGGGTTGGCGAGCAGTACTTC
cdr3_aa: CASSQWDRVGEQYF

clone_size: NA
d_call: NA
j_call: TRBJ1-3
v_call: TRBV7-9
cdr3_length: 15
cdr3_nt: TGTGCCAGCAGCCTTGACAGACACTCTGGAAACACCATATATTTT
cdr3_aa: CASSLDRHSGNTIYF

clone_size: few
d_call: NA
j_call: TRBJ2-5
v_call: TRBV18
cdr3_length: 15
cdr3_nt: TGTGCCAGCACCAGCCCAGGGAGGTACCAAGAGACCCAGTACTTC
cdr3_aa: CASTSPGRYQETQYF

clone_size: few
d_call: TRBD2
j_call: TRBJ2-7
v_call: TRBV4-2
cdr3_length: 16
cdr3_nt: TGTGCCAGCAGCCAAACTCCGGGACTAGCGGCCTACGAGCAGTACTTC
cdr3_aa: CASSQTPGLAAYEQYF

clone_size: NA
d_call: NA
j_call: TRBJ2-1
v_call: TRBV7-9
cdr3_length: 10
cdr3_nt: TGTGCCAGCAGCCCCGTTGAGCAGTTCTTC
cdr3_aa: CASSPVEQFF

clone_size: NA
d_call: NA
j_call: TRBJ1-2
v_call: TRBV12-3/TRBV12-4
cdr3_length: 11
cdr3_nt: TGTGCCAGCAATAATGGGGTCGGCTACACCTTC
cdr3_aa: CASNNGVGYTF

clone_size: NA
d_call: NA
j_call: TRBJ1-1
v_call: TRBV28
cdr3_length: 16
cdr3_nt: TGTGCCAGCAGTGCCCACCGACAGGTCATGAACACTGAAGCTTTCTTT
cdr3_aa: CASSAHRQVMNTEAFF

clone_size: NA
d_call: NA
j_call: TRBJ2-5
v_call: TRBV6-5
cdr3_length: 13
cdr3_nt: TGTGCCAGCGTTCGTACGGCTCAAGAGACCCAGTACTTC
cdr3_aa: CASVRTAQETQYF

clone_size: few
d_call: TRBD2
j_call: TRBJ2-3
v_call: TRBV4-1
cdr3_length: 16
cdr3_nt: TGCGCCAGCAGCCTTCACGCGGGGGGCACGGCGGATACGCAGTATTTT
cdr3_aa: CASSLHAGGTADTQYF

clone_size: few
d_call: NA
j_call: TRBJ1-2
v_call: TRBV4-2
cdr3_length: 15
cdr3_nt: TGTGCCAGCAGCCAAGATTCGACAGCTGGACGTGGCTACACCTTC
cdr3_aa: CASSQDSTAGRGYTF

clone_size: few
d_call: TRBD1
j_call: TRBJ2-7
v_call: TRBV18
cdr3_length: 14
cdr3_nt: TGTGCCAGCTCAAAGACAGGGTCGGGCTACGAGCAGTACTTC
cdr3_aa: CASSKTGSGYEQYF